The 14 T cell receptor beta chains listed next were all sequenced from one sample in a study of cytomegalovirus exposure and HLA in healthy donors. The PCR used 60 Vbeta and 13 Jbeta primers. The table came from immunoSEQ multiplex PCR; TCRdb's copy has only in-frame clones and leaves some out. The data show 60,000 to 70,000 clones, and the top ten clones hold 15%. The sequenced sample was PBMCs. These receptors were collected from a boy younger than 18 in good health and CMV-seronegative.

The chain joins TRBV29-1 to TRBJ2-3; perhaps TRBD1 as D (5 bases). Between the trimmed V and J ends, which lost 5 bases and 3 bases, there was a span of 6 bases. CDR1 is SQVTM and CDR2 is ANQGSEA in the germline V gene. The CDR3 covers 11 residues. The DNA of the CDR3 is TGCAGCGTTTACAGGACAGATACGCAGTATTTT. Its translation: CSVYRTDTQYF.

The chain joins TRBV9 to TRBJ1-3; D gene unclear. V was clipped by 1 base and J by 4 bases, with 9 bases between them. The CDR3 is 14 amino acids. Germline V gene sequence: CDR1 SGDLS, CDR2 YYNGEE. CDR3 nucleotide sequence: TGTGCCAGCAGCGTACCGGGTCCGGGAAACACCATATATTTT. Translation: CASSVPGPGNTIYF.

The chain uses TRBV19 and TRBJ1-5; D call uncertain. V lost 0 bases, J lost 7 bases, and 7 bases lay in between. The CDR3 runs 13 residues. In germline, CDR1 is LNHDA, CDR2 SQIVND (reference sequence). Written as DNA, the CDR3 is TGTGCCAGTAGTATAGATGGAGGGCAGCCCCAGCATTTT. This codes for CASSIDGGQPQHF.

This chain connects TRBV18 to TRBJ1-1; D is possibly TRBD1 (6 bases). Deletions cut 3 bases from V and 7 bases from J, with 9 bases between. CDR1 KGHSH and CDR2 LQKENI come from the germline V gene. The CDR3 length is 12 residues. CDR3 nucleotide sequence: TGTGCCAGCTCACCGGTGGGACATGAAGCTTTCTTT. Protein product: CASSPVGHEAFF.

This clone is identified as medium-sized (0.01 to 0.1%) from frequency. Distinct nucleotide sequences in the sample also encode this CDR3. The CDR3 DNA sequence: TGTGCCAGCAGCCAGGACCAAACAGGGTTTCGGGACACCGGGGAGCTGTTTTTT. Translating gives CASSQDQTGFRDTGELFF. V usage is TRBV4-2 and J usage is TRBJ2-2; weak D call: TRBD1 (6 bases). Between the trimmed V and J ends, which lost 3 bases and 3 bases, there was a span of 20 bases. Germline lookup yields CDR1 LGHNA and CDR2 YNFKEQ. CDR3 length: 18 residues.

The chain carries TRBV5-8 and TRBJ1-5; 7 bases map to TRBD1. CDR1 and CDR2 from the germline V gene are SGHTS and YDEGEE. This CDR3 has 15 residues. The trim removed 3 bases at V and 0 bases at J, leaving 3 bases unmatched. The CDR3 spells CASSWDSISNQPQHF. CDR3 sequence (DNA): TGTGCCAGCAGCTGGGACAGTATTAGCAATCAGCCCCAGCATTTT.

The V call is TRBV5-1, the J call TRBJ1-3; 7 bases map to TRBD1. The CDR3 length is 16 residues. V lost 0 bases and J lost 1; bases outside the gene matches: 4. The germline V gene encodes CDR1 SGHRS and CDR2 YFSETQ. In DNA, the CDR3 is TGCGCCAGCAGCTTGGGAATGACAGGGTCTGGAAACACCATATATTTT. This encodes CASSLGMTGSGNTIYF.

CDR3 in DNA: TGTGCCAGCAGTGAAATCGGTAGCGGTTACCAAGAGACCCAGTACTTC. Translation: CASSEIGSGYQETQYF. The chain couples TRBV25-1 to TRBJ2-5, with D tentatively TRBD2 (6 bases). Trimming took off 2 bases at V and 0 bases at J, with 13 bases between the two ends. This CDR3 is 16 amino acids long. From germline, CDR1 is MGHDK and CDR2 SYGVNS.

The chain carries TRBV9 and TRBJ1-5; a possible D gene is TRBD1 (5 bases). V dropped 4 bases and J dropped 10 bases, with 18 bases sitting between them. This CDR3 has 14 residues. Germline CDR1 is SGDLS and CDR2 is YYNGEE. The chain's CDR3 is CASSSGLAFDPQHF. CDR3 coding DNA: TGTGCCAGCAGCTCGGGACTGGCGTTTGATCCCCAGCATTTT.

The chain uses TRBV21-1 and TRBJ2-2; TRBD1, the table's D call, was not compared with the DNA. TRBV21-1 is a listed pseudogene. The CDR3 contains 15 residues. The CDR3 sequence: CASSHRGRFTGELFF. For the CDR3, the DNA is TGTGCCAGCAGCCACAGGGGGCGGTTCACCGGGGAGCTGTTTTTT.

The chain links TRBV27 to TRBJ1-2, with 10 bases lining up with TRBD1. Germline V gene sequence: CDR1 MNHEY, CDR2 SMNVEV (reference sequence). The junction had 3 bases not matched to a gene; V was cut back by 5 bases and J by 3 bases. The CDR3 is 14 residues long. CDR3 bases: TGTGCCAGCAGTAGACAGGGGGCTCACTATGGCTACACCTTC. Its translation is CASSRQGAHYGYTF.

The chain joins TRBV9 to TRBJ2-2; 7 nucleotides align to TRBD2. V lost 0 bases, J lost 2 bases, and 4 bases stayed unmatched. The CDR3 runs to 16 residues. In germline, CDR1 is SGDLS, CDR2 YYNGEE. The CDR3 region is CASSVAPGLNTGELFF. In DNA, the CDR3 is TGTGCCAGCAGCGTAGCCCCGGGACTAAACACCGGGGAGCTGTTTTTT.

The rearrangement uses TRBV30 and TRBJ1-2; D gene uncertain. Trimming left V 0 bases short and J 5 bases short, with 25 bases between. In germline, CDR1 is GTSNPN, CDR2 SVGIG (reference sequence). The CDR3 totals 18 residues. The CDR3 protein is CAWSVRRTDPRSDYGYTF. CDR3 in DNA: TGTGCCTGGAGTGTACGGAGGACCGACCCTCGAAGTGATTATGGCTACACCTTC.

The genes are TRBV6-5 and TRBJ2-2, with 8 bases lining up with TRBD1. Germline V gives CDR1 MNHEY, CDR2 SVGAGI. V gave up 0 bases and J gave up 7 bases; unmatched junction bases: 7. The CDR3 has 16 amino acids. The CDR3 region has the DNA TGTGCCAGCAGTTACTCAACAGGGGGTGGAGGCGGGGAGCTGTTTTTT. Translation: CASSYSTGGGGGELFF.